The 26 T cell receptor beta chains below all came from one sample that was sequenced in a study of blood T cell repertoires in COVID-19. Method: immunoSEQ multiplex PCR; TCRdb's copy keeps in-frame clones and lacks some. The sample includes around 290,000 clones, approximately 93% of them seen just once. The sample consisted of peripheral blood. The receptors derive from a woman in her twenties or thirties with COVID-19, enrolled during active disease.

The J gene is TRBJ1-5, the V gene TRBV4-2; possible D gene TRBD1, 5 bases. Trimming left V 1 base short and J 4 bases short, with 8 bases between. Germline V gene sequence: CDR1 LGHNA, CDR2 YNFKEQ. The CDR3 consists of 14 residues. The CDR3 region has the DNA TGTGCCAGCAGCCAAGTCAGGGATAATCAGCCCCAGCATTTT. As protein: CASSQVRDNQPQHF.

This clone was counted between two and nine times. The V and J genes are TRBV5-1 and TRBJ2-5, with D perhaps matching TRBD2 (5 bases). CDR1 is SGHRS and CDR2 is YFSETQ in the germline V gene. This CDR3 is 14 amino acids long. V was cut by 4 bases and J by 2 bases, with 12 bases left in between. The CDR3 loop reads CASSPGRGQETQYF. In DNA, the CDR3 is TGCGCCAGCAGCCCCGGGCGAGGGCAAGAGACCCAGTACTTC.

This chain links TRBV19 with TRBJ2-2; 12 bases align to TRBD2. The CDR3 is 15 amino acids. With 10 bases clipped from V and 2 bases from J, the junction kept 5 bases outside the gene matches. The V gene's germline CDR1 is LNHDA and CDR2 SQIVND (reference sequence). The CDR3 protein is CATKLAGGNTGELFF. For the CDR3, the DNA is TGTGCCACCAAACTAGCGGGAGGTAACACCGGGGAGCTGTTTTTT.

The chain uses TRBV28 and TRBJ1-5, with 9 bases aligning to TRBD1. The V and J ends lost 4 bases and 0 bases, in that order; junction bases with no gene match: 10. Germline loops: CDR1 MDHEN, CDR2 SYDVKM. The CDR3 is 18 residues long. The CDR3 loop is CASSSNRGLGYSNQPQHF. The CDR3 region has the DNA TGTGCCAGCAGTTCCAACAGGGGGCTTGGGTATAGCAATCAGCCCCAGCATTTT.

The chain recombines TRBV18 with TRBJ2-1; weak D call: TRBD1 (5 bases). The V and J ends lost 3 bases and 3 bases respectively, with 9 bases between them. CDR1 KGHSH and CDR2 LQKENI come from the germline V gene. The CDR3 has 14 amino acids. The CDR3 nucleotides are TGTGCCAGCTCACCGTTGGACATCTACAATGAGCAGTTCTTC. Protein sequence: CASSPLDIYNEQFF.

The rearrangement joins TRBV5-4 to TRBJ2-7; possible D gene TRBD1, 5 bases. Trimming took off 7 bases at V and 0 bases at J, with 17 bases between the two ends. The CDR3 length is 15 residues. Per the germline V gene, CDR1 is SGHNT and CDR2 is YYREEE (reference sequence). CDR3 sequence reads: CASGKQVSSSYEQYF. The DNA of the CDR3 is TGTGCCAGCGGGAAACAGGTTTCGAGCTCCTACGAGCAGTACTTC.

Notes on this clone: The same CDR3 is also encoded by other DNA sequences in this sample. The CDR3 DNA is TGTGCCTGGAGTGTTCTAGGTGGCTACACCTTC. Its protein product is CAWSVLGGYTF. This chain links TRBV30 with TRBJ1-2; D ambiguous. V lost 0 bases and J 7 bases, leaving 6 bases between the germline ends. CDR3 length: 11 amino acids. The V gene's germline CDR1 is GTSNPN and CDR2 SVGIG (reference sequence).

The chain employs TRBV27 and TRBJ2-7; 12 bases align to TRBD2. Germline CDR1 reads MNHEY; CDR2 reads SMNVEV (reference sequence). CDR3 length: 16 residues. V gave up 8 bases and J gave up 0 bases; unmatched junction bases: 8. The CDR3 loop is CASSSSGRARSYEQYF. The DNA for the CDR3 is TGTGCCAGCTCCTCTAGCGGGAGGGCTCGCTCCTACGAGCAGTACTTC.

The gene calls are TRBV7-9 and TRBJ2-7; D is unresolved. Germline V gene sequence: CDR1 SEHNR, CDR2 FQNEAQ (reference sequence). V lost 2 bases to trimming and J lost 3 bases, with 14 bases between them. This CDR3 has 15 amino acids. DNA for the CDR3: TGTGCCAGCAGCTTATCCGCCTTAGAGGACTACGAGCAGTACTTC. Its protein is CASSLSALEDYEQYF. Variable domain in full (rest from reference TRBV7-9 and TRBJ2-7): DTGVSQNPRHKITKRGQNVTFRCDPISEHNRLYWYRQTLGQGPEFLTYFQNEAQLEKSRLLSDRFSAERPKGSFSTLEIQRTEQGDSAMYLCASSLSALEDYEQYFGPGTRLTVT.

The chain carries TRBV6-1 and TRBJ1-6, with D possibly matching TRBD1 (6 bases). The V and J ends lost 2 bases and 10 bases respectively, with 9 bases between them. CDR1 is MNHNS and CDR2 is SASEGT in the germline V gene. The CDR3 has 13 residues. Here the CDR3 DNA reads TGTGCCAGCAGTGAACAGGGGTGGTCACCCCTCCACTTT. Translated, it gives CASSEQGWSPLHF.

The count of this clone is one. DNA for the CDR3: TGTGCCAGCAGTGAACAGCCCCAAAACATTCAGTACTTC. Its translation: CASSEQPQNIQYF. The chain joins TRBV28 to TRBJ2-4; no firm D call. Germline CDR1 MDHEN, CDR2 SYDVKM. The CDR3 runs to 13 residues. The V and J ends lost 5 bases and 5 bases respectively, with 10 bases between them.

The V gene is TRBV15, the J gene TRBJ2-1; 10 bases map to TRBD2. Germline loops: CDR1 LNHNV, CDR2 YYDKDF (reference sequence). The length of the CDR3 is 14 residues. Trimming removed 3 bases from V and 4 bases from J; junction bases left unmatched: 0. The CDR3 protein is CATSRGLAYNEQFF. The CDR3, as DNA: TGTGCCACCAGCAGGGGACTAGCGTACAATGAGCAGTTCTTC.

Here the CDR3 DNA reads TGTGCCAGCTCTCAGTTGTCTGAAGCTTTCTTT. Encoded protein: CASSQLSEAFF. V gene TRBV6-6 combines with J gene TRBJ1-1; D remains unclear. The CDR3 has 11 amino acids. V lost 8 bases, J lost 6 bases, and 10 bases lay in between. Germline V gives CDR1 MNHNY, CDR2 SVGAGI (reference sequence).

The chain recombines TRBV4-1 with TRBJ1-2, with D uncertain. Trimming pared 0 bases from V and 3 bases from J, leaving 17 bases between. CDR1 MGHRA and CDR2 YSYEKL come from the germline V gene. The CDR3 sequence is 17 residues long. This CDR3 reads CASSQDKAAPLDYGYTF. Written as DNA, the CDR3 is TGCGCCAGCAGCCAAGATAAGGCGGCCCCCTTAGACTATGGCTACACCTTC.

This chain links TRBV9 with TRBJ2-7; maybe TRBD2 (6 bases). V was cut by 0 bases and J by 0 bases, with 10 bases left in between. There are 15 residues in the CDR3. From germline, CDR1 is SGDLS and CDR2 YYNGEE. The CDR3 loop is CASSVAASDSYEQYF. The CDR3 DNA follows: TGTGCCAGCAGCGTAGCTGCTAGCGACTCCTACGAGCAGTACTTC.

This chain uses TRBV25-1 with TRBJ2-1, with 7 bases identical to TRBD2. The ends lost 2 bases at V and 0 bases at J; junction bases unmatched: 7. This CDR3 spans 17 amino acids. Germline loops: CDR1 MGHDK, CDR2 SYGVNS. CDR3 nucleotide sequence: TGTGCCAGCAGTGAAGGCCTAGCGGCGAGCTCCTACAATGAGCAGTTCTTC. Translating it yields CASSEGLAASSYNEQFF.

V gene TRBV6-1 combines with J gene TRBJ1-5, with D perhaps matching TRBD1 (6 bases). The V gene lost 2 bases and the J gene lost 1 base, with 24 bases spanning the gap. Germline V gene data show CDR1 as MNHNS and CDR2 as SASEGT. CDR3 length equals 20 residues. The CDR3 sequence is CASSELVTGRESVSNQPQHF. The CDR3 nucleotides read TGTGCCAGCAGTGAACTAGTGACAGGAAGGGAATCGGTCAGCAATCAGCCCCAGCATTTT.

V usage is TRBV10-3 and J usage is TRBJ2-6, with TRBD1 matching over 7 bases. V shed 9 bases and J 1 base; nucleotides not matched to a gene: 9. This CDR3 comprises 16 residues. CDR1 ENHRY and CDR2 SYGVKD come from the germline V gene. CDR3 sequence reads: CAIPTGLVSGANVLTF. The CDR3 DNA is TGTGCCATACCGACAGGGCTAGTGTCTGGGGCCAACGTCCTGACTTTC.

The gene calls are TRBV19 and TRBJ2-7; 7 bases align to TRBD2. The germline V gene has CDR1 LNHDA and CDR2 SQIVND (reference sequence). The V segment lost 5 bases and the J segment 2 bases; nucleotides outside the gene matches: 6. The CDR3 loop spans 14 amino acids. CDR3 DNA sequence: TGTGCCAGTAGTCTCCGGGACTACCCCTACGAGCAGTACTTC. It yields the protein CASSLRDYPYEQYF.

The chain employs TRBV29-1 and TRBJ1-4; TRBD1 matches 9 bases. V trimming: 6 bases; J trimming: 7 bases; junction bases outside the gene matches: 9. The germline V gene has CDR1 SQVTM and CDR2 ANQGSEA. The CDR3 contains 14 residues. The CDR3, as DNA: TGCAGCGTGGCACCGGGACAGGGAGGTGAAAAACTGTTTTTT. Translation gives CSVAPGQGGEKLFF.

J is TRBJ1-1 and V is TRBV7-9; tentatively, D is TRBD1 (6 bases). Trimming took 1 base from V and 5 from J, leaving 11 bases between them. This CDR3 spans 14 amino acids. Germline loops: CDR1 SEHNR, CDR2 FQNEAQ (reference sequence). The CDR3 reads CASSLDGGQTEAFF. In DNA, the CDR3 is TGTGCCAGCAGCTTAGACGGGGGGCAGACTGAAGCTTTCTTT.

J is TRBJ1-1 and V is TRBV11-2, with D possibly being TRBD1 (6 bases). V gave up 2 bases and J gave up 4 bases, with 14 bases separating them. Germline loops: CDR1 SGHAT, CDR2 FQNNGV. The CDR3 totals 15 residues. The CDR3 coding sequence is TGTGCCAGCAGCTTATGGAATAAAGGGGGCACTGAAGCTTTCTTT. Translation: CASSLWNKGGTEAFF.

V gene TRBV6-6 combines with J gene TRBJ2-5, with 8 bases aligning to TRBD2. V lost 2 bases and J lost 1; bases outside the gene matches: 6. The CDR3 sequence is 16 residues long. The germline V gene has CDR1 MNHNY and CDR2 SVGAGI (reference sequence). The CDR3: CASSYGGLAGQETQYF. The CDR3 DNA reads as TGTGCCAGCAGTTACGGGGGCCTAGCGGGCCAAGAGACCCAGTACTTC.

J is TRBJ1-1 and V is TRBV5-1, with D maybe TRBD1 (6 bases). The V gene lost 1 base and the J gene lost 4 bases, with 11 bases spanning the gap. The CDR3 has 14 amino acids. The germline CDR1 and CDR2 sequences are SGHRS and YFSETQ. In DNA, the CDR3 is TGCGCCAGCAGCTTGCTGGGGGCCAGCACTGAAGCTTTCTTT. Translating it yields CASSLLGASTEAFF.

The chain has TRBV28 and TRBJ1-1, with a tentative D call TRBD1 (5 bases). The CDR3 has 15 residues. V lost 3 bases to trimming and J lost 11 bases, with 22 bases between them. Germline CDR1 and CDR2: MDHEN and SYDVKM. The CDR3: CASSLAPDTPLEAFF. DNA of the CDR3: TGTGCCAGCAGTTTGGCACCGGACACCCCCTTGGAGGCTTTCTTT.

The chain links TRBV30 to TRBJ1-2, with D possibly matching TRBD1 (6 bases). The CDR3 has 14 amino acids. Germline-derived CDR1 and CDR2 are GTSNPN and SVGIG (reference sequence). The V and J ends lost 1 base and 0 bases respectively, with 9 bases between them. CDR3 loop: CAWSGQVANYGYTF. In nucleotides, the CDR3 is TGTGCCTGGAGTGGACAGGTGGCTAACTATGGCTACACCTTC.